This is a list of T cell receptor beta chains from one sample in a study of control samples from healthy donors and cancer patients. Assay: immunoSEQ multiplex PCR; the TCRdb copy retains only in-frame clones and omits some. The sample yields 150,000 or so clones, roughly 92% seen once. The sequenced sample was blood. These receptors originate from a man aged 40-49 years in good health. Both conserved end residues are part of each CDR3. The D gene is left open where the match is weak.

CDR3aa: CASSSYGGTTDTQYF; CDR3nt: TGTGCCAGCAGCTCATACGGGGGGACCACAGATACGCAGTATTTT; d_gene: TRBD2; v_gene: TRBV9; j_gene: TRBJ2-3
CDR3aa: CASSYLVNTEAFF; CDR3nt: TGTGCCAGCAGTTACCTGGTGAACACTGAAGCTTTCTTT; d_gene: NA; v_gene: TRBV6-2/TRBV6-3; j_gene: TRBJ1-1
CDR3aa: CASRPNRGLNEKLFF; CDR3nt: TGTGCCAGCAGGCCTAACAGGGGGCTCAATGAAAAACTGTTTTTT; d_gene: TRBD1; v_gene: TRBV6-5; j_gene: TRBJ1-4
CDR3aa: CSGLNPGEKLFF; CDR3nt: TGCAGCGGGCTTAACCCCGGAGAAAAACTGTTTTTT; d_gene: NA; v_gene: TRBV29-1; j_gene: TRBJ1-4
CDR3aa: CASSLAPGGPSEQYF; CDR3nt: TGTGCCAGCAGCTTAGCGCCGGGGGGCCCTAGCGAGCAGTACTTC; d_gene: NA; v_gene: TRBV7-8; j_gene: TRBJ2-7
CDR3aa: CASSPGHGVLDTEAFF; CDR3nt: TGCGCCAGCAGCCCGGGACACGGGGTTCTGGACACTGAAGCTTTCTTT; d_gene: NA; v_gene: TRBV5-1; j_gene: TRBJ1-1
CDR3aa: CASSFDRGTEAFF; CDR3nt: TGTGCCAGCAGCTTCGACAGGGGCACTGAAGCTTTCTTT; d_gene: TRBD1; v_gene: TRBV7-9; j_gene: TRBJ1-1
CDR3aa: CASSDGAGGNQPQHF; CDR3nt: TGTGCCAGCAGTGATGGGGCCGGGGGGAATCAGCCCCAGCATTTT; d_gene: NA; v_gene: TRBV6-1; j_gene: TRBJ1-5
CDR3aa: CASSKSRGSANTEAFF; CDR3nt: TGTGCCAGCAGCAAGAGCAGGGGTTCGGCGAACACTGAAGCTTTCTTT; d_gene: NA; v_gene: TRBV11-2; j_gene: TRBJ1-1
CDR3aa: CASSVAGQGRDEQYF; CDR3nt: TGTGCCAGCAGCGTAGCGGGGCAGGGCAGAGACGAGCAGTACTTC; d_gene: NA; v_gene: TRBV9; j_gene: TRBJ2-7
CDR3aa: CASSQETGIFSGANVLTF; CDR3nt: TGCGCCAGCAGCCAGGAGACAGGGATCTTCTCTGGGGCCAACGTCCTGACTTTC; d_gene: TRBD1; v_gene: TRBV4-3; j_gene: TRBJ2-6
CDR3aa: CASSIPWAGVIQRPQHF; CDR3nt: TGTGCCAGTAGTATACCTTGGGCAGGGGTGATCCAGAGGCCCCAGCATTTT; d_gene: NA; v_gene: TRBV19; j_gene: TRBJ1-5
CDR3aa: CASSLVTGTYNSPLHF; CDR3nt: TGTGCCAGCAGCTTAGTGACCGGGACATATAATTCACCCCTCCACTTT; d_gene: NA; v_gene: TRBV7-8; j_gene: TRBJ1-6
CDR3aa: CASIRRGGEKLFF; CDR3nt: TGTGCCAGCATTAGAAGGGGTGGTGAAAAACTGTTTTTT; d_gene: NA; v_gene: TRBV2; j_gene: TRBJ1-4
CDR3aa: CATSRGRATNEKLFF; CDR3nt: TGTGCCACCAGCAGGGGTCGGGCAACTAATGAAAAACTGTTTTTT; d_gene: NA; v_gene: TRBV15; j_gene: TRBJ1-4
CDR3aa: CASRRQGNYGYTF; CDR3nt: TGTGCCAGTAGGCGACAGGGGAACTATGGCTACACCTTC; d_gene: TRBD1; v_gene: TRBV19; j_gene: TRBJ1-2
CDR3aa: CASSDRDRGDGELFF; CDR3nt: TGTGCCAGCAGCGACCGGGACAGGGGGGACGGGGAGCTGTTTTTT; d_gene: TRBD1; v_gene: TRBV11-1; j_gene: TRBJ2-2
CDR3aa: CASRLVGLGQTLTTF; CDR3nt: TGTGCAAGTCGCTTAGTCGGGCTGGGACAGACTCTCACTACCTTC; d_gene: NA; v_gene: TRBV12-2; j_gene: TRBJ2-7
CDR3aa: CASSRGQNEKLFF; CDR3nt: TGTGCCAGCAGCCGAGGACAGAATGAAAAACTGTTTTTT; d_gene: NA; v_gene: TRBV11-2; j_gene: TRBJ1-4
CDR3aa: CASRFDGRRMNTEAFF; CDR3nt: TGTGCCAGCAGGTTTGATGGACGGAGGATGAACACTGAAGCTTTCTTT; d_gene: NA; v_gene: TRBV7-9; j_gene: TRBJ1-1
CDR3aa: CASKPGTGGEIYGYTF; CDR3nt: TGTGCCAGCAAGCCCGGGACAGGGGGTGAAATCTATGGCTACACCTTC; d_gene: TRBD1; v_gene: TRBV6-6; j_gene: TRBJ1-2
CDR3aa: CASSSQYLGANYGYTF; CDR3nt: TGTGCCAGTAGTAGTCAGTATCTGGGAGCTAACTATGGCTACACCTTC; d_gene: NA; v_gene: TRBV19; j_gene: TRBJ1-2
CDR3aa: CASSLGLETQYF; CDR3nt: TGTGCCAGCAGCTTAGGGTTGGAGACCCAGTACTTC; d_gene: NA; v_gene: TRBV11-2; j_gene: TRBJ2-5
CDR3aa: CASSLSPGQETQYF; CDR3nt: TGTGCCAGCAGCTTATCCCCGGGACAAGAGACCCAGTACTTC; d_gene: NA; v_gene: TRBV7-2; j_gene: TRBJ2-5
CDR3aa: CASSPRRVYGYTF; CDR3nt: TGTGCCAGCAGCCCAAGAAGGGTTTATGGCTACACCTTC; d_gene: NA; v_gene: TRBV7-2; j_gene: TRBJ1-2
CDR3aa: CASSYYRGLSPLHF; CDR3nt: TGTGCCAGCAGTTACTACAGGGGGCTCTCACCCCTCCACTTT; d_gene: TRBD1; v_gene: TRBV6-2/TRBV6-3; j_gene: TRBJ1-6